This T cell receptor (beta chain) was documented in a study of blood T cell repertoires in COVID-19. The overall study: Sources were T cells, B-cell-depleted T cells, or PBMCs; the material itself was cDNA or gDNA.

Authors' analysis steps: Using reference gene primer amplification, nucleated cell counts were estimated. Here immunoSEQ multiplex PCR was the method, and the copy in TCRdb shows in-frame clones only, minus some. For V, J and clone size, that table is used; D and trimming come from the DNA. The sample records roughly 240,000 clones, 86% being singletons. This CDR3 comprises 15 residues. Looked up from germline, CDR1 is MNHEY and CDR2 is SMNVEV (reference sequence). V was pared by 4 bases and J by 7 bases, with 10 bases of the junction left unmatched. The chain employs TRBV27 and TRBJ2-7, with TRBD1 identical over 10 bases. This sequence was found in a man between 18 and 29 years old with active or convalescent COVID-19. Sample: peripheral blood. The CDR3 loop reads CASSSYRQGAGEQYF. The CDR3 DNA is TGTGCCAGCAGTTCATACCGACAGGGGGCAGGGGAGCAGTACTTC.